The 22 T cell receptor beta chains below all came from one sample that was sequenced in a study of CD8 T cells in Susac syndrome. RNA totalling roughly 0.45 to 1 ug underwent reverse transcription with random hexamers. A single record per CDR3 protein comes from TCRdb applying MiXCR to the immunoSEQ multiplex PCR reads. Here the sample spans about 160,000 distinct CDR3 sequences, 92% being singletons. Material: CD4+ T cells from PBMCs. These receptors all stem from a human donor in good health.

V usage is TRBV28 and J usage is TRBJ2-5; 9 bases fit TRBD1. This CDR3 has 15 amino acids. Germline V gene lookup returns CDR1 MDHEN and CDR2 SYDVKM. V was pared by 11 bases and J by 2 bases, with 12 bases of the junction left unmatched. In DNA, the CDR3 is TGTGCCGTTACAACCGGGACAGGGATTCAAGAGACCCAGTACTTC. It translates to CAVTTGTGIQETQYF.

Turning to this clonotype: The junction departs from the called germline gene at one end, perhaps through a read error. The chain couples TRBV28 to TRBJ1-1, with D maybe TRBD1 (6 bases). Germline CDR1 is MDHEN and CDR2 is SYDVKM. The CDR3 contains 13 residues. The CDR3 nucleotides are TGTGTCAGCAGTCCCCCGGGGGCAGGGCGAGCTTTCTTT. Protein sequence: CVSSPPGAGRAFF.

CDR3 in amino acids: CASSGQGKETQYF. CDR3 DNA sequence: TGTGCCAGCAGCGGGCAGGGGAAAGAGACCCAGTACTTC. The rearrangement uses TRBV2 and TRBJ2-5; possibly TRBD1 for D (6 bases). V was clipped by 6 bases and J by 3 bases, with 11 bases between them. CDR3 length equals 13 residues. The germline V gene has CDR1 SNHLY and CDR2 FYNNEI.

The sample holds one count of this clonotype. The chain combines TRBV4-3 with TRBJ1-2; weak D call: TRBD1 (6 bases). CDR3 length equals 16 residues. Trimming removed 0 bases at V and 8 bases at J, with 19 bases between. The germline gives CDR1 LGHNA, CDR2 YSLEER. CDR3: CASSQEGATGLGGYTF. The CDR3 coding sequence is TGCGCCAGCAGCCAAGAGGGGGCGACAGGCCTTGGGGGCTACACCTTC.

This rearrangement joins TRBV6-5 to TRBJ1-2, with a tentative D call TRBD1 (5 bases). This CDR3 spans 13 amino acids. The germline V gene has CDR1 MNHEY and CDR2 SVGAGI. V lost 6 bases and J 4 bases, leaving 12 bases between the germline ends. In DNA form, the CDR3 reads TGTGCCAGCAGATGGGACGGTTCCTATGGCTACACCTTC. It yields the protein CASRWDGSYGYTF.

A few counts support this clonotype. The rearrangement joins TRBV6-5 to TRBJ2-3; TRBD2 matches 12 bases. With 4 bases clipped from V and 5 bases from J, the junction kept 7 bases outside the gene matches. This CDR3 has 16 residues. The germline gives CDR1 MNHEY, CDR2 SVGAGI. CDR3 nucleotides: TGTGCCAGCAGTTTAGGGACTAGCGGGTTCGGAGATACGCAGTATTTT. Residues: CASSLGTSGFGDTQYF.

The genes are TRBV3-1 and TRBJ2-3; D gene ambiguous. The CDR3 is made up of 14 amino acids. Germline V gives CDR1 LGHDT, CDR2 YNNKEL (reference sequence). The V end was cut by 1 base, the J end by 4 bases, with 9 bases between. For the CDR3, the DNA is TGTGCCAGCAGCCAAGGAGACACGGCAGATACGCAGTATTTT. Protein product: CASSQGDTADTQYF.

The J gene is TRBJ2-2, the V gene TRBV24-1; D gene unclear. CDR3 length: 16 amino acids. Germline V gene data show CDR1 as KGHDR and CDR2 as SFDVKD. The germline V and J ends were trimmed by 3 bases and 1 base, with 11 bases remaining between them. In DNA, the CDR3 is TGTGCCACCAGTGATCCCGGGCCGGGGAACACCGGGGAGCTGTTTTTT. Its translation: CATSDPGPGNTGELFF.

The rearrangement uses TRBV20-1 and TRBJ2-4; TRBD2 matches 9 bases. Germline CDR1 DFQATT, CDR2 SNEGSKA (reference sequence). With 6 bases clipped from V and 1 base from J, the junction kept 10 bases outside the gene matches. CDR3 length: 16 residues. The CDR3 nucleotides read TGCAGTGCCACCCCAGCGGGGGGAAGGGCCAAAAACATTCAGTACTTC. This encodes CSATPAGGRAKNIQYF.

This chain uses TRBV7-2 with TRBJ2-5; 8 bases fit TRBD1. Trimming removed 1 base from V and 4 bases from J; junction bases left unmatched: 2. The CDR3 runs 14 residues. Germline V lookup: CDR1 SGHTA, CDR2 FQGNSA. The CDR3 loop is CASSLVGTGETQYF. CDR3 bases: TGTGCCAGCAGCTTAGTTGGGACAGGAGAGACCCAGTACTTC. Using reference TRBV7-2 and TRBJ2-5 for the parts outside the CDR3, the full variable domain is GAGVSQSPSNKVTEKGKDVELRCDPISGHTALYWYRQSLGQGLEFLIYFQGNSAPDKSGLPSDRFSAERTGGSVSTLTIQRTQQEDSAVYLCASSLVGTGETQYFGPGTRLLVL.

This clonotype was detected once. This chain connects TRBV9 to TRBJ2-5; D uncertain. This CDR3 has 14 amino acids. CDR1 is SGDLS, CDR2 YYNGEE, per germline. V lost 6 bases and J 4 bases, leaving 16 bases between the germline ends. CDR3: CASTPGSSRETQYF. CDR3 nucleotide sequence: TGTGCCAGCACACCGGGCTCCAGCAGAGAGACCCAGTACTTC.

The CDR3 nucleotides read TGCAGTGCTAGAGATATAACAGGGGGCGAAGCTGAAGCTTTCTTT. It encodes CSARDITGGEAEAFF. The J gene is TRBJ1-1, the V gene TRBV20-1, with 9 bases matching TRBD1. This CDR3 has 15 amino acids. Germline V CDR1 and CDR2: DFQATT, SNEGSKA (reference sequence). Germline trimming cut 0 bases from V and 6 bases from J; bases unmatched to any gene: 8.

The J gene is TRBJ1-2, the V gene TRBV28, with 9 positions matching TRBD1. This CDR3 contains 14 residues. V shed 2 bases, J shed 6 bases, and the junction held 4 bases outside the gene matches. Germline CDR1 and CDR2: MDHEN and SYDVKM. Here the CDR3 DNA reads TGTGCCAGCAGTTTAAGATGGACAGGGGATGGCTACACCTTC. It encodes CASSLRWTGDGYTF.

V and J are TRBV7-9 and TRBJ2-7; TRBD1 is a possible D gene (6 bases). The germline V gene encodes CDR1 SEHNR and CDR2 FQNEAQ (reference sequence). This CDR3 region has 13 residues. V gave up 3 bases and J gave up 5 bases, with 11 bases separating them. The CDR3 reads CASSLTGTNEQYF. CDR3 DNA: TGTGCCAGCAGCTTGACCGGGACAAACGAGCAGTACTTC.

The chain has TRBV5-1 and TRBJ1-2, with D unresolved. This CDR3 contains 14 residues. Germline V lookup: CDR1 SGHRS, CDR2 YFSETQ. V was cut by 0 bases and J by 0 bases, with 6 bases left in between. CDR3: CASSLAATNYGYTF. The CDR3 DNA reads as TGCGCCAGCAGCTTGGCGGCAACTAACTATGGCTACACCTTC.

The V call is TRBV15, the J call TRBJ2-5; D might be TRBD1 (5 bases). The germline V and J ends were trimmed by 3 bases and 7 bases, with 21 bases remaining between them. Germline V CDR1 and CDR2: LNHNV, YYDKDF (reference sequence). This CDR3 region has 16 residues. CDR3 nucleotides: TGTGCCACCAGCAGCCTCGAAGACAGACCCGGGTTGACCCAGTACTTC. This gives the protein CATSSLEDRPGLTQYF.

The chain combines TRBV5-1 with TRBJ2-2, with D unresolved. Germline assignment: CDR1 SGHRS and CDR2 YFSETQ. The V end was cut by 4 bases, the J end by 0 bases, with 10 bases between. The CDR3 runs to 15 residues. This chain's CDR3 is CASSPLRSNTGELFF. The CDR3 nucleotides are TGCGCCAGCAGCCCGCTCCGTTCGAACACCGGGGAGCTGTTTTTT.

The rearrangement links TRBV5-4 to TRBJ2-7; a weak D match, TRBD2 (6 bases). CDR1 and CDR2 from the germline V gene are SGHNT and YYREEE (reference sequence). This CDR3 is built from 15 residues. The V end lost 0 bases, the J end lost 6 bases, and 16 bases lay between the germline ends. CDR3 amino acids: CASSLDPTSYREQYF. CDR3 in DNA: TGTGCCAGCAGCTTGGATCCGACTAGTTATCGCGAGCAGTACTTC.

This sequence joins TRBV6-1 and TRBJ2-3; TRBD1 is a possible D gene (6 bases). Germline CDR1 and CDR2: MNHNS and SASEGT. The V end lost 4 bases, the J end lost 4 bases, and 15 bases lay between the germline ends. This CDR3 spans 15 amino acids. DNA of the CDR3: TGTGCCAGCAGTGTGAACAGGGCTGGCGCAGATACGCAGTATTTT. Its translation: CASSVNRAGADTQYF.

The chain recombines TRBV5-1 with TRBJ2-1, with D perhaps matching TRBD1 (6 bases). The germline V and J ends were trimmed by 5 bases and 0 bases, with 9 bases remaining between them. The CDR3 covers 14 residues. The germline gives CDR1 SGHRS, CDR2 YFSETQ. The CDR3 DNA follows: TGCGCCAGCAGAAGGGACACCTCCTACAATGAGCAGTTCTTC. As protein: CASRRDTSYNEQFF.

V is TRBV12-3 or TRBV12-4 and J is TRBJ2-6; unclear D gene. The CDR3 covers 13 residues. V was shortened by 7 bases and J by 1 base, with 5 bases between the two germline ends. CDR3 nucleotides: TGTGCCAGCACCCAATCTGGGGCCAACGTCCTGACTTTC. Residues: CASTQSGANVLTF.

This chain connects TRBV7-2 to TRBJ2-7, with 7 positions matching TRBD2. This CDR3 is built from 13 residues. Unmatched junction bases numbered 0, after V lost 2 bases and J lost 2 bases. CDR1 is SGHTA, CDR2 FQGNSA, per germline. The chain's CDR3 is CASSLLAAYEQYF. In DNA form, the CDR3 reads TGTGCCAGCAGCTTACTAGCGGCCTACGAGCAGTACTTC.